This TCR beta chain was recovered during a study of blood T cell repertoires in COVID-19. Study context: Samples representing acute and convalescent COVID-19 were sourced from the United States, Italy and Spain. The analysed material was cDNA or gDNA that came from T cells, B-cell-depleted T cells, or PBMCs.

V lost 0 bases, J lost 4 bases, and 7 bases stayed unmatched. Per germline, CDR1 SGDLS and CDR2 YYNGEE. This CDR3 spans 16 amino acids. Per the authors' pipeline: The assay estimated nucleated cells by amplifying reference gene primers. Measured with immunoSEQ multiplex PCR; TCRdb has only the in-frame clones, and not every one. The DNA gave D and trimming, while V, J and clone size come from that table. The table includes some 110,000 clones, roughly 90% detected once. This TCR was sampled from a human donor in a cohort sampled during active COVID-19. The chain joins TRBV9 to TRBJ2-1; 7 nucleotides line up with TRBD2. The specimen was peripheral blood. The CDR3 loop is CASSVGRDYRYNEQFF. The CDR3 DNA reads TGTGCCAGCAGCGTAGGTAGGGACTACCGATACAATGAGCAGTTCTTC.